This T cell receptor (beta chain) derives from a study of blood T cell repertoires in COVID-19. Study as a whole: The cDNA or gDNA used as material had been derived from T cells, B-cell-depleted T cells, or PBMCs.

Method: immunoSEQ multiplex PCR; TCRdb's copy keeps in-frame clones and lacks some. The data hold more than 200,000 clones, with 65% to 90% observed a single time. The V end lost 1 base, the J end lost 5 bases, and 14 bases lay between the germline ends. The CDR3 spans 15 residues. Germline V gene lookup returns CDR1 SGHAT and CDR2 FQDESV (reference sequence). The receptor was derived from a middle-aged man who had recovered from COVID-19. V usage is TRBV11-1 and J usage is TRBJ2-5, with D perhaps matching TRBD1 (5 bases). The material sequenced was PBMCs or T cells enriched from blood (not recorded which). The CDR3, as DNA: TGTGCCAGCAGCTTAGATTGGTGGGGCCAGGAGACCCAGTACTTC. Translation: CASSLDWWGQETQYF.